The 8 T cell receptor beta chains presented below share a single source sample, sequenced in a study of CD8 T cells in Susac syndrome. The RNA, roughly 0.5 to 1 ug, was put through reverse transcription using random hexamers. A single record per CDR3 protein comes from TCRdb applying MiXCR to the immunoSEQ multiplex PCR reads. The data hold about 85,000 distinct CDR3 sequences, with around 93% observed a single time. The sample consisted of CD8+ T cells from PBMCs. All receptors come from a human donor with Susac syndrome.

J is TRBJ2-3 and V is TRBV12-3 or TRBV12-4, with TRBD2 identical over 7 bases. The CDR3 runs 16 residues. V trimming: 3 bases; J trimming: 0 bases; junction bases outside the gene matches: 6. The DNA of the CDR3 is TGTGCCAGCAGTTTGGCCAGCGGGGTAAGCACAGATACGCAGTATTTT. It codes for CASSLASGVSTDTQYF.

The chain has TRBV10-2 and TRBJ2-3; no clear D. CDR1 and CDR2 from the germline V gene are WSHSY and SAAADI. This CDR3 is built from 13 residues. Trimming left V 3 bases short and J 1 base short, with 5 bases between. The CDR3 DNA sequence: TGCGCCAGCAGTGATTCGCGCACAGATACGCAGTATTTT. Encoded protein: CASSDSRTDTQYF.

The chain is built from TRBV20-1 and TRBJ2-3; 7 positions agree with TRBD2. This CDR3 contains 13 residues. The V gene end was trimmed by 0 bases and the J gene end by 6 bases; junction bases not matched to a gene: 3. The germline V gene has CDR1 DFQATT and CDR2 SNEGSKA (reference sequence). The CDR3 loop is CSARDPREDTQYF. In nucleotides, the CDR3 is TGCAGTGCTAGAGATCCGCGGGAGGATACGCAGTATTTT.

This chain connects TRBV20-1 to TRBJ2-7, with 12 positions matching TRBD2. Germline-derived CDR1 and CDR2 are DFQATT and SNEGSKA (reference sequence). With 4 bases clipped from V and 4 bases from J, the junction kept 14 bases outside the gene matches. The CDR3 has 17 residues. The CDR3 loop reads CSAIQRRLAGDMYEQYF. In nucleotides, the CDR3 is TGCAGTGCTATCCAGAGGCGACTAGCGGGAGATATGTACGAGCAGTACTTC.

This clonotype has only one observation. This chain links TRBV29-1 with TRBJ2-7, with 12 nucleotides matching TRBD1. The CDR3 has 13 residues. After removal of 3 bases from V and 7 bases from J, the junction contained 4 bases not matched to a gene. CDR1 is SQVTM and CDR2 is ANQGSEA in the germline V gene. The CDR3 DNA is TGCAGCGTTGAGGGGGACAGGGGGCTGGAGCAGTACTTC. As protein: CSVEGDRGLEQYF.

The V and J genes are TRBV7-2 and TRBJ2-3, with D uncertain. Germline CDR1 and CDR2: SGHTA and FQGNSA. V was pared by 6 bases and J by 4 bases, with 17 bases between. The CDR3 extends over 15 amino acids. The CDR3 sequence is CASRTAPLDPDTQYF. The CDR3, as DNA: TGTGCCAGCAGAACGGCTCCCCTGGACCCAGATACGCAGTATTTT.

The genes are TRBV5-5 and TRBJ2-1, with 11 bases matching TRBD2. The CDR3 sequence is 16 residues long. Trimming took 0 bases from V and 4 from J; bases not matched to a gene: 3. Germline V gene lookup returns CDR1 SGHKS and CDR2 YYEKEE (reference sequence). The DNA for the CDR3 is TGTGCCAGCAGCTTGGGTCTAGCGGGGGGTTACAATGAGCAGTTCTTC. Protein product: CASSLGLAGGYNEQFF.

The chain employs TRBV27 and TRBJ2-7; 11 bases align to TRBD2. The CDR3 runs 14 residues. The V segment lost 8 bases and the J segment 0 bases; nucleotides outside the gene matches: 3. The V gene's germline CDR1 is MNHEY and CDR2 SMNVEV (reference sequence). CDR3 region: CASSGTSGSYEQYF. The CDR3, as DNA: TGTGCCAGCTCCGGGACTAGCGGCTCCTACGAGCAGTACTTC.